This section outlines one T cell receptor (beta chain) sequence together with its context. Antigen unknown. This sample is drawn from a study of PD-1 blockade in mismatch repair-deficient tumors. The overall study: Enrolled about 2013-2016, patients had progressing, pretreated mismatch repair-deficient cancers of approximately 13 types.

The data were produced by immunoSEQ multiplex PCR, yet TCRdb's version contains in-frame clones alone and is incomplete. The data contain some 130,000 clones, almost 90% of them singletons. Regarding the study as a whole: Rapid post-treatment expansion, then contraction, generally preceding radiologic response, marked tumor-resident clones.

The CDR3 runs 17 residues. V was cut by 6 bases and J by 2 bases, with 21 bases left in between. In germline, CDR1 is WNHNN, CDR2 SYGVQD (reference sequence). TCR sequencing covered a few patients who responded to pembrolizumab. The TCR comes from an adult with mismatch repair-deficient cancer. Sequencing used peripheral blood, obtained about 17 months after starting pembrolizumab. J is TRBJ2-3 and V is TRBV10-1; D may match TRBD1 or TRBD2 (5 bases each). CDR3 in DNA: TGCGCCAGCAGATGGGACGACCCGGGACCCATCACAGATACGCAGTATTTT. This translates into CASRWDDPGPITDTQYF.